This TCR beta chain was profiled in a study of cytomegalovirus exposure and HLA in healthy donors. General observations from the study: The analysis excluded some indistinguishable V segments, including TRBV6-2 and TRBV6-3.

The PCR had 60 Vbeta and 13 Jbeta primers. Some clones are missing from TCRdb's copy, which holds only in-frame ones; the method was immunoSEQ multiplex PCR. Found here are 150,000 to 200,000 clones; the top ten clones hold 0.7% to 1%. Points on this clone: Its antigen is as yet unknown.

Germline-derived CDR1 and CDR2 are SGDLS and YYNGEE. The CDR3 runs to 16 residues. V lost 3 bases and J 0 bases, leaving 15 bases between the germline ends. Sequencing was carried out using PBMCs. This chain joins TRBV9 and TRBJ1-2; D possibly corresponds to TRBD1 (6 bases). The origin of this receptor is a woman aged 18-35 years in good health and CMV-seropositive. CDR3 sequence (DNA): TGTGCCAGCAGCGCTACAGGGTCCCATACTAACTATGGCTACACCTTC. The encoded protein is CASSATGSHTNYGYTF. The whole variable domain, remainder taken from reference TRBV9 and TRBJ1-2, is DSGVTQTPKHLITATGQRVTLRCSPRSGDLSVYWYQQSLDQGLQFLIQYYNGEERAKGNILERFSAQQFPDLHSELNLSSLELGDSALYFCASSATGSHTNYGYTFGSGTRLTVV.